This T cell receptor beta chain appears in the sequencing data of a study of spatial heterogeneity in lung cancer. For the study at large: Unique TCR and UMI combinations averaged more than ten appearances each in raw reads.

Time point here: sample taken at primary tumor resection. Donation came from 70 or so patients with untreated early-stage non-small cell lung cancer. There are a few counts of this clonotype. Its specificity is unknown. MiXCR was run by TCRdb on the 5' RACE reads, yielding one entry per CDR3 protein. The table includes around 66,000 distinct CDR3 sequences, roughly 6.4% detected once. V was trimmed by 0 bases and J by 5 bases, leaving 14 bases between them. Germline V gene data show CDR1 as SGDLS and CDR2 as YYNGEE. CDR3 length equals 15 residues. Overall study findings and caveats: Ubiquitous expanded tumor TCRs were seen in blood more at resection than at follow-up.

The sequences come from PBMCs, collected at surgery. The TCR sequence derives from a female donor with early-stage non-small cell lung cancer. The gene calls are TRBV9 and TRBJ2-5, with D maybe TRBD1 (5 bases). CDR3 sequence reads: CASSVGSGLTETQYF. CDR3 bases: TGTGCCAGCAGCGTAGGTTCAGGGTTAACGGAGACCCAGTACTTC.